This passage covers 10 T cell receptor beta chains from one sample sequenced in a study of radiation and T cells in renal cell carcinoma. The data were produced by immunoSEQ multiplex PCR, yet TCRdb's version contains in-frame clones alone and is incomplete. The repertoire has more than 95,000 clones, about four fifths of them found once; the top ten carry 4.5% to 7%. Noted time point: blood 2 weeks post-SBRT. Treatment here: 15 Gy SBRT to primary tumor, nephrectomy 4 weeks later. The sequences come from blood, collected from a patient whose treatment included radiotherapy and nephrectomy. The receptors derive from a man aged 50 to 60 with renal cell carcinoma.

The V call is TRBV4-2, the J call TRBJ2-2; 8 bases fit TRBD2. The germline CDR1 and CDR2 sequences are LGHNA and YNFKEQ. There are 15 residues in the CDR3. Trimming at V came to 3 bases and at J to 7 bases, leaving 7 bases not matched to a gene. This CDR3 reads CASSHTGLGGGELFF. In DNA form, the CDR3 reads TGTGCCAGCAGCCACACGGGACTAGGGGGCGGGGAGCTGTTTTTT.

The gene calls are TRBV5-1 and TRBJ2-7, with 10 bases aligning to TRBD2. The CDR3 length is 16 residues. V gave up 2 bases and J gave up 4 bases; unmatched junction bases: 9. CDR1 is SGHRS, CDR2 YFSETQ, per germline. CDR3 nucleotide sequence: TGCGCCAGCAGCTTAGCGGGAACTAGCGGGACTTACGAGCAGTACTTC. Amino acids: CASSLAGTSGTYEQYF.

The CDR3 spells CASSYGVAVYNEQFF. The CDR3 DNA reads as TGCGCCAGCAGCTACGGAGTAGCGGTCTACAATGAGCAGTTCTTC. The genes are TRBV4-3 and TRBJ2-1, with D possibly TRBD2 on 6 matching bases. The CDR3 consists of 15 residues. Germline V lookup: CDR1 LGHNA, CDR2 YSLEER. The ends were cut back, 5 bases at V and 3 bases at J, with 14 bases in the middle.

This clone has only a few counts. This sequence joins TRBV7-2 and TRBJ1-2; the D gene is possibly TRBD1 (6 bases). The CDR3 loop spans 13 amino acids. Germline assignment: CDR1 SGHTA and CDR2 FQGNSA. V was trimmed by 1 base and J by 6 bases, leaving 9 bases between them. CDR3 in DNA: TGTGCCAGCAGCTTAGGGGGGCAGAATGGCTACACCTTC. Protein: CASSLGGQNGYTF. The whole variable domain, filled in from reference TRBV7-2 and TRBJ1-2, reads GAGVSQSPSNKVTEKGKDVELRCDPISGHTALYWYRQSLGQGLEFLIYFQGNSAPDKSGLPSDRFSAERTGGSVSTLTIQRTQQEDSAVYLCASSLGGQNGYTFGSGTRLTVV.

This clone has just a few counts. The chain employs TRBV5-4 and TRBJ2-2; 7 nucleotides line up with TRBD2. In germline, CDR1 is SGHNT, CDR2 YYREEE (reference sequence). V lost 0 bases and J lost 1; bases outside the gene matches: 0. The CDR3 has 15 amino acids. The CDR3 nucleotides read TGTGCCAGCAGCTTGGGCGGGGGGAACACCGGGGAGCTGTTTTTT. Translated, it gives CASSLGGGNTGELFF.

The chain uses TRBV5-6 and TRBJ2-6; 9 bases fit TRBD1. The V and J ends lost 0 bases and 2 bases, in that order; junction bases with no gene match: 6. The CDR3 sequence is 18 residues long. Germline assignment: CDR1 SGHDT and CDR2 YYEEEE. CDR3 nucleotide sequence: TGTGCCAGCAGCTTGGGCCCGGGACAGGGTACTGGGGCCAACGTCCTGACTTTC. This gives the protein CASSLGPGQGTGANVLTF.

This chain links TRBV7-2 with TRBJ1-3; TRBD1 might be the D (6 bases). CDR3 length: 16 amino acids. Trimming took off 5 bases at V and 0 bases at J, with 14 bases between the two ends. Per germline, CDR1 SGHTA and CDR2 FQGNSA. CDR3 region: CASSDILDSSGNTIYF. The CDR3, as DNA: TGTGCCAGCAGCGACATCTTGGACAGCTCTGGAAACACCATATATTTT.

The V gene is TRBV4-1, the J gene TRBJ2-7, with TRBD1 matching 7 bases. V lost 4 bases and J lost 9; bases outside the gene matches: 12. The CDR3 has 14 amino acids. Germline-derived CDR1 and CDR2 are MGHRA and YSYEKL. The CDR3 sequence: CASSPLTGAGRQYF. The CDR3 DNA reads TGCGCCAGCAGCCCCTTAACAGGGGCCGGTCGGCAGTACTTC.

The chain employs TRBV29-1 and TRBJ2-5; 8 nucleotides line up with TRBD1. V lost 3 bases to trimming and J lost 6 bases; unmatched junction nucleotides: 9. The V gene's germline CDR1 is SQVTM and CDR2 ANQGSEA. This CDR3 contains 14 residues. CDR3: CSVEAATGGQTQYF. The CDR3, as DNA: TGCAGCGTTGAGGCGGCTACAGGGGGACAGACCCAGTACTTC.

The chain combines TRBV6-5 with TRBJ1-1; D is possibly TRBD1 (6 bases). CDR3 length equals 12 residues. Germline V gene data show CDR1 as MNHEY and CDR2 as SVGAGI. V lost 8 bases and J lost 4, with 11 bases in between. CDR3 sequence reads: CASGRGGTEAFF. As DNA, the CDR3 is TGTGCCAGCGGGAGAGGGGGCACTGAAGCTTTCTTT.